These 20 T cell receptor beta chains were sequenced from one sample in a study of cytomegalovirus exposure and HLA in healthy donors. The protocol was immunoSEQ multiplex PCR, while the TCRdb copy is restricted to in-frame clones and leaves out a portion. The sample lists about 220,000 clones; 85% to 90% were seen once. Sequencing used PBMCs. The receptors were sampled from a woman aged 18-29 years in good health and CMV-seronegative.

The chain links TRBV6-4 to TRBJ2-3; no clear D gene. CDR1 and CDR2 from the germline V gene are MRHNA and SNTAGT. CDR3 length: 16 residues. The germline V and J ends were trimmed by 2 bases and 0 bases, with 12 bases remaining between them. CDR3 coding DNA: TGTGCCAGCAGTGACGTCGTAGCTGCCAGCACAGATACGCAGTATTTT. Its protein product is CASSDVVAASTDTQYF.

This clone was counted many times. The V call is TRBV28, the J call TRBJ1-2; the D gene is possibly TRBD1 (6 bases). This CDR3 comprises 15 residues. The V end lost 2 bases, the J end lost 4 bases, and 14 bases lay between the germline ends. The germline gives CDR1 MDHEN, CDR2 SYDVKM. The CDR3 is CASSLGRGLRYGYTF. The CDR3 DNA reads as TGTGCCAGCAGTTTAGGGCGGGGGCTCCGCTATGGCTACACCTTC.

This clone came up once. The chain recombines TRBV15 with TRBJ2-7, with 7 bases lining up with TRBD2. Germline V gives CDR1 LNHNV, CDR2 YYDKDF (reference sequence). CDR3 length: 15 residues. With 2 bases clipped from V and 1 base from J, the junction kept 5 bases outside the gene matches. The CDR3 sequence: CATSRFLGGSYEQYF. CDR3 coding DNA: TGTGCCACCAGCAGATTTTTGGGAGGGTCCTACGAGCAGTACTTC.

The sample holds one count of this clone. The chain links TRBV4-3 to TRBJ2-2; tentatively, D is TRBD1 (5 bases). The CDR3 is made up of 16 amino acids. V lost 0 bases and J 4 bases, leaving 12 bases between the germline ends. Germline values: CDR1 LGHNA, CDR2 YSLEER. The CDR3 here is CASSQDPVQATGELFF. In nucleotides, the CDR3 is TGCGCCAGCAGCCAAGACCCCGTACAGGCCACCGGGGAGCTGTTTTTT.

The chain employs TRBV10-3 and TRBJ2-2; 10 bases map to TRBD2. CDR1 and CDR2 (germline): ENHRY, SYGVKD. Trimming cost V 3 bases and J 3 bases; bases outside gene matches: 10. The length of the CDR3 is 18 residues. Written as DNA, the CDR3 is TGTGCCATCAGTGATGAACTAGCGGGGCACATTGACACCGGGGAGCTGTTTTTT. Translation: CAISDELAGHIDTGELFF.

V and J are TRBV5-1 and TRBJ2-6; 10 bases are shared with TRBD1. In germline, CDR1 is SGHRS, CDR2 YFSETQ. The V segment lost 0 bases and the J segment 8 bases; nucleotides outside the gene matches: 5. CDR3 length: 16 residues. The CDR3 region is CASSLGQGARSNVLTF. The CDR3 nucleotides are TGCGCCAGCAGCTTGGGACAGGGGGCGCGTTCCAACGTCCTGACTTTC. Looking up the rest from reference TRBV5-1 and TRBJ2-6 gives the full variable domain: KAGVTQTPRYLIKTRGQQVTLSCSPISGHRSVSWYQQTPGQGLQFLFEYFSETQRNKGNFPGRFSGRQFSNSRSEMNVSTLELGDSALYLCASSLGQGARSNVLTFGAGSRLTVL.

The chain uses TRBV7-2 and TRBJ2-1; 11 bases map to TRBD2. V shed 5 bases, J shed 7 bases, and the junction held 13 bases outside the gene matches. CDR3 length: 17 residues. Germline CDR1 SGHTA, CDR2 FQGNSA. The CDR3 sequence is CASSTYGGTSGVNEQFF. The CDR3 nucleotides are TGTGCCAGCAGCACCTACGGGGGGACTAGCGGAGTTAATGAGCAGTTCTTC.

V is TRBV27 and J is TRBJ1-2, with 9 bases aligning to TRBD1. Trimming took 4 bases from V and 4 from J; bases not matched to a gene: 7. The CDR3 totals 15 residues. The germline gives CDR1 MNHEY, CDR2 SMNVEV (reference sequence). CDR3 loop: CASSSTGGEVYGYTF. In nucleotides, the CDR3 is TGTGCCAGCAGTTCGACAGGGGGGGAGGTCTATGGCTACACCTTC.

The V and J genes are TRBV5-1 and TRBJ1-3; D gene ambiguous. This CDR3 has 14 amino acids. Trimming pared 0 bases from V and 1 base from J, leaving 5 bases between. Germline V gene sequence: CDR1 SGHRS, CDR2 YFSETQ. The CDR3 loop reads CASSLGPSGNTIYF. CDR3 DNA sequence: TGCGCCAGCAGCTTGGGGCCGTCTGGAAACACCATATATTTT.

The J gene is TRBJ2-7, the V gene TRBV29-1, with 8 nucleotides matching TRBD2. There are 14 residues in the CDR3. Germline V gene data show CDR1 as SQVTM and CDR2 as ANQGSEA. Trimming at V came to 6 bases and at J to 0 bases, leaving 7 bases not matched to a gene. As DNA, the CDR3 is TGCAGCGTGGCCGGGACTAGTAGCTCCTACGAGCAGTACTTC. Translated: CSVAGTSSSYEQYF.

The chain employs TRBV4-1 and TRBJ1-1, with 9 bases identical to TRBD1. The CDR3 extends over 16 amino acids. J lost 4 bases, V lost 0 bases, and 6 bases had no gene match. Looked up from germline, CDR1 is MGHRA and CDR2 is YSYEKL. DNA for the CDR3: TGCGCCAGCAGCCAAGAAGGCGGACAGGGGACCACTGAAGCTTTCTTT. Translation: CASSQEGGQGTTEAFF.

This rearrangement joins TRBV27 to TRBJ1-5; 8 nucleotides line up with TRBD1. From germline, CDR1 is MNHEY and CDR2 SMNVEV (reference sequence). The trim removed 6 bases at V and 7 bases at J, leaving 5 bases unmatched. This CDR3 has 13 amino acids. This CDR3 is CASSRQGWQPQHF. CDR3 coding DNA: TGTGCCAGCAGCAGACAGGGGTGGCAGCCCCAGCATTTT.

The chain has TRBV27 and TRBJ2-6, with 8 nucleotides matching TRBD2. CDR1 is MNHEY and CDR2 is SMNVEV in the germline V gene (reference sequence). V shed 4 bases and J 1 base; nucleotides not matched to a gene: 3. The length of the CDR3 is 16 residues. The CDR3 region is CASSSGGESGANVLTF. The CDR3 bases are TGTGCCAGCAGTTCCGGGGGGGAGTCTGGGGCCAACGTCCTGACTTTC.

This chain uses TRBV2 with TRBJ2-3, with 11 positions matching TRBD2. The CDR3 consists of 16 residues. Germline V gene lookup returns CDR1 SNHLY and CDR2 FYNNEI. The V and J ends lost 6 bases and 8 bases, in that order; junction bases with no gene match: 13. CDR3: CASSPTSGKSSVTQYF. DNA of the CDR3: TGTGCCAGCAGCCCGACTAGCGGGAAATCTTCGGTTACGCAGTATTTT. Combining the CDR3 with reference TRBV2 and TRBJ2-3 gives the whole variable domain EPEVTQTPSHQVTQMGQEVILRCVPISNHLYFYWYRQILGQKVEFLVSFYNNEISEKSEIFDDQFSVERPDGSNFTLKIRSTKLEDSAMYFCASSPTSGKSSVTQYFGPGTRLTVL.

The chain carries TRBV10-1 and TRBJ2-2, with D unclear. Germline CDR1 and CDR2: WNHNN and SYGVQD (reference sequence). Trimming removed 4 bases at V and 0 bases at J, with 6 bases between. This CDR3 comprises 14 residues. The CDR3 bases are TGCGCCAGCAGTGCCCACTCGAACACCGGGGAGCTGTTTTTT. The encoded protein is CASSAHSNTGELFF.

The chain recombines TRBV6-6 with TRBJ2-7; 7 bases match TRBD2. V lost 5 bases, J lost 3 bases, and 4 bases stayed unmatched. The CDR3 runs 13 residues. Germline V CDR1 and CDR2: MNHNY, SVGAGI (reference sequence). The DNA of the CDR3 is TGTGCCAGCAGTGCCGGACTAGACTACGAGCAGTACTTC. Translation gives CASSAGLDYEQYF.

The V gene is TRBV6-6, the J gene TRBJ2-7, with D unresolved. The CDR3 runs to 11 residues. V lost 5 bases, J lost 4 bases, and 6 bases lay in between. CDR1 is MNHNY and CDR2 is SVGAGI in the germline V gene (reference sequence). CDR3 in DNA: TGTGCCAGCAGTGCCAGATACGAGCAGTACTTC. It translates to CASSARYEQYF.

This clone appeared a single time. The chain joins TRBV5-6 to TRBJ1-1, with D unresolved. CDR1 and CDR2 (germline): SGHDT, YYEEEE. Trimming took off 2 bases at V and 6 bases at J, with 11 bases between the two ends. The CDR3 is made up of 13 amino acids. CDR3 nucleotides: TGTGCCAGCAGCTTTTCGATCGGGGCTGAAGCTTTCTTT. This encodes CASSFSIGAEAFF.

Regarding this clone: This sample also contains other DNA sequences that code for the same CDR3. The V gene is TRBV7-2, the J gene TRBJ2-7; 8 nucleotides agree with TRBD2. This CDR3 region has 15 residues. With V trimmed by 2 bases and J by 2 bases, 5 bases remained unmatched. CDR1 is SGHTA and CDR2 is FQGNSA in the germline V gene. Here the CDR3 reads CASSLTSGGTYEQYF. CDR3 coding DNA: TGTGCCAGCAGCTTAACTTCGGGGGGGACCTACGAGCAGTACTTC.

The chain couples TRBV11-3 to TRBJ2-1; 9 bases fit TRBD2. Trimming removed 5 bases from V and 8 bases from J; junction bases left unmatched: 19. This CDR3 comprises 18 residues. Germline lookup yields CDR1 SGHNT and CDR2 YENEEA. The CDR3 here is CASSPRFGAGGGAYEQFF. In DNA form, the CDR3 reads TGTGCCAGCAGCCCCAGGTTTGGGGCGGGAGGGGGGGCCTATGAGCAGTTCTTC.